The sequence of this TCR beta chain was determined in a study of T cells in Graves' hyperthyroidism and ophthalmopathy. Germline CDR1 and CDR2: DFQATT and SNEGSKA (reference sequence). The ends lost 8 bases at V and 9 bases at J; junction bases unmatched: 18. This CDR3 comprises 15 residues. Template material for amplifying TCR beta CDR3 regions consisted of RNA transcripts. The primer set for the first-round RT-PCR of the TCR CDR3 was HTBI. MiXCR was run by TCRdb on the multiplex PCR reads, yielding one entry per CDR3 protein. The sample includes roughly 840,000 distinct CDR3 sequences, about 38% of them seen just once. Broader study findings: Ophthalmopathy was separated from stable hyperthyroidism by a 13 V-J model.

Graves' hyperthyroidism showing no ophthalmopathy progression within 18 months was considered stable. Reasons for excluding patients were uncontrolled infection, other autoimmune disease, pregnancy or lactation. Diagnosing involved the use of clinical symptoms, serum thyroxine and TRAb, thyroid ultrasound and orbital computed tomography. Details on this clonotype: Its matching antigen is unknown.

Sequenced: blood. This chain connects TRBV20-1 to TRBJ1-5; 8 nucleotides agree with TRBD1. This TCR was recovered from a man younger than 35 with Graves' hyperthyroidism. The CDR3 reads CSTLRAGGFVRPQHF. The CDR3 coding sequence is TGCAGTACCCTCCGGGCAGGGGGCTTCGTTCGGCCCCAGCATTTT.